The 21 T cell receptor beta chains presented below share a single source sample, sequenced in a study of T cell changes during pregnancy in multiple sclerosis. Using immunoSEQ multiplex PCR, the repertoire was profiled, and TCRdb retains in-frame clones only, with some absent. The table includes approximately 40,000 clones, roughly 87% detected once. The sequenced sample was CD4+ T cells from peripheral blood mononuclear cells, obtained in the first trimester of pregnancy. The receptors derive from a female donor with multiple sclerosis, enrolled in a pregnancy study.

The rearrangement joins TRBV6-5 to TRBJ1-1; possibly TRBD1 for D (5 bases). The CDR3 is 13 residues long. The V gene lost 4 bases and the J gene lost 10 bases, with 16 bases spanning the gap. The V gene's germline CDR1 is MNHEY and CDR2 SVGAGI. CDR3 residues: CASSSPATGGAFF. CDR3 bases: TGTGCCAGCAGTTCACCCGCGACGGGGGGAGCTTTCTTT.

This clone was counted only a few times. The DNA of the CDR3 is TGCGCCAGCAGCCTGGGACAGACCAATCAGCCCCAGCATTTT. This sequence encodes CASSLGQTNQPQHF. This rearrangement joins TRBV5-1 to TRBJ1-5; 7 bases map to TRBD1. V trimming: 4 bases; J trimming: 3 bases; junction bases outside the gene matches: 4. The CDR3 contains 14 residues. The germline V gene has CDR1 SGHRS and CDR2 YFSETQ.

This clone appeared a few times. The chain has TRBV6-6 and TRBJ1-2; D is undetermined. With 6 bases removed from V and 1 base from J, the gap between germline ends came to 9 bases. This CDR3 is built from 13 residues. The germline V gene encodes CDR1 MNHNY and CDR2 SVGAGI (reference sequence). CDR3 protein: CASSPGINYGYTF. DNA for the CDR3: TGTGCCAGCAGCCCCGGGATTAACTATGGCTACACCTTC.

V gene TRBV7-2 combines with J gene TRBJ2-5; the D is unclear. CDR3 size: 14 residues. In germline, CDR1 is SGHTA, CDR2 FQGNSA. Trimming left V 5 bases short and J 5 bases short, with 15 bases between. CDR3 coding DNA: TGTGCCAGCAGCCCTCCATCGGGTTCGGAGACCCAGTACTTC. It specifies CASSPPSGSETQYF.

This clone was seen just once. The rearrangement joins TRBV29-1 to TRBJ1-1; tentative D call: TRBD1 (6 bases). Per germline, CDR1 SQVTM and CDR2 ANQGSEA. The CDR3 runs to 16 residues. V was clipped by 3 bases and J by 7 bases, with 24 bases between them. The DNA of the CDR3 is TGCAGCGTTGACCCCTATGAGGGGGGAGGGGTCGGTGAAGCTTTCTTT. This encodes CSVDPYEGGGVGEAFF.

The chain carries TRBV12-5 and TRBJ1-5; D may be TRBD1 (5 bases). The V gene lost 2 bases and the J gene lost 1 base, with 15 bases spanning the gap. From germline, CDR1 is LGHNT and CDR2 FRNRAP. The CDR3 contains 17 residues. DNA for the CDR3: TGTGCTAGTGGTTTGCCCTGGCGGGGGAAGAGCAATCAGCCCCAGCATTTT. Translated, it gives CASGLPWRGKSNQPQHF.

This clone came up once. The V gene is TRBV5-1, the J gene TRBJ2-2, with D perhaps matching TRBD1 (7 bases). Trimming removed 2 bases at V and 7 bases at J, with 15 bases between. Looked up from germline, CDR1 is SGHRS and CDR2 is YFSETQ. The CDR3 length is 15 residues. CDR3: CASSFSGGPNGELFF. CDR3 nucleotides: TGCGCCAGCAGCTTTTCAGGGGGGCCTAACGGGGAGCTGTTTTTT.

This clone has just one count. The rearrangement joins TRBV7-9 to TRBJ1-3; D remains ambiguous. CDR3 length: 14 residues. Trimming pared 0 bases from V and 2 bases from J, leaving 5 bases between. In germline, CDR1 is SEHNR, CDR2 FQNEAQ (reference sequence). Here the CDR3 DNA reads TGTGCCAGCAGCTTAGCCGAGACTGGAAACACCATATATTTT. It translates to CASSLAETGNTIYF.

The chain carries TRBV19 and TRBJ1-1; 7 bases are shared with TRBD1. The ends lost 4 bases at V and 4 bases at J; junction bases unmatched: 6. Germline V gene data show CDR1 as LNHDA and CDR2 as SQIVND (reference sequence). The CDR3 has 14 amino acids. The CDR3 DNA sequence: TGTGCCAGTAGTACACAGGGGCGAGGCACTGAAGCTTTCTTT. It is translated as CASSTQGRGTEAFF.

The genes are TRBV7-9 and TRBJ1-1; TRBD1 matches 9 bases. Trimming cost V 5 bases and J 10 bases; bases outside gene matches: 5. Germline V gives CDR1 SEHNR, CDR2 FQNEAQ (reference sequence). CDR3 length: 12 residues. CDR3 in amino acids: CASSRQGVGAFF. CDR3 in DNA: TGTGCCAGCAGCCGACAGGGGGTAGGAGCTTTCTTT.

J is TRBJ2-2 and V is TRBV19, with a weak D call TRBD2 (6 bases). The V end was cut by 7 bases, the J end by 4 bases, with 16 bases between. Germline V gives CDR1 LNHDA, CDR2 SQIVND (reference sequence). The CDR3 spans 15 residues. The CDR3 protein is CASTAGSSGTGELFF. The CDR3 nucleotides read TGTGCCAGTACCGCCGGGAGTAGCGGCACCGGGGAGCTGTTTTTT.

The chain has TRBV27 and TRBJ2-5, with D perhaps matching TRBD2 (7 bases). V lost 5 bases and J 10 bases, leaving 20 bases between the germline ends. Germline V gene lookup returns CDR1 MNHEY and CDR2 SMNVEV (reference sequence). The CDR3 has 14 amino acids. CDR3: CASSTTGGRGGQYF. DNA of the CDR3: TGTGCCAGCAGTACTACCGGGGGGCGCGGCGGCCAGTACTTC.

The chain recombines TRBV5-1 with TRBJ2-5; 8 bases match TRBD1. The V segment lost 3 bases and the J segment 5 bases; nucleotides outside the gene matches: 9. This CDR3 spans 15 amino acids. CDR1 SGHRS and CDR2 YFSETQ come from the germline V gene. The CDR3 DNA is TGCGCCAGCAGCTCGACTCCAGGGGGCCGGGAGACCCAGTACTTC. It encodes CASSSTPGGRETQYF.

The chain employs TRBV5-1 and TRBJ1-3; 8 nucleotides align to TRBD1. Germline lookup yields CDR1 SGHRS and CDR2 YFSETQ. This CDR3 comprises 14 residues. The V and J ends lost 4 bases and 3 bases, in that order; junction bases with no gene match: 3. Here the CDR3 reads CASSPDRGGNTIYF. The CDR3 nucleotides are TGCGCCAGCAGCCCAGACAGGGGTGGAAACACCATATATTTT. Looking up the rest from reference TRBV5-1 and TRBJ1-3 gives the full variable domain: KAGVTQTPRYLIKTRGQQVTLSCSPISGHRSVSWYQQTPGQGLQFLFEYFSETQRNKGNFPGRFSGRQFSNSRSEMNVSTLELGDSALYLCASSPDRGGNTIYFGEGSWLTVV.

The chain carries TRBV30 and TRBJ2-1; 9 bases align to TRBD1. The CDR3 contains 14 residues. The germline V gene has CDR1 GTSNPN and CDR2 SVGIG (reference sequence). The J segment lost 7 bases and the V segment lost 4 bases, leaving 8 bases of the junction unmatched. This CDR3 is CAWKLRDRANEQFF. The CDR3 DNA reads TGTGCCTGGAAGCTCCGGGACAGGGCAAATGAGCAGTTCTTC.

V and J are TRBV10-3 and TRBJ1-1, with 7 bases fitting TRBD1. The V segment lost 1 base and the J segment 3 bases; nucleotides outside the gene matches: 2. This CDR3 comprises 14 residues. CDR1 and CDR2 (germline): ENHRY, SYGVKD. CDR3 nucleotides: TGTGCCATCAGTGAGTTTACAGGGGACACTGAAGCTTTCTTT. Residues: CAISEFTGDTEAFF.

The chain is built from TRBV12-5 and TRBJ2-5; 12 bases are a match to TRBD2. The CDR3 has 15 amino acids. V shed 9 bases and J 3 bases; nucleotides not matched to a gene: 8. The germline V gene has CDR1 LGHNT and CDR2 FRNRAP. This chain's CDR3 is CASQGWTSGKETQYF. CDR3 DNA: TGTGCTAGCCAAGGTTGGACTAGCGGGAAAGAGACCCAGTACTTC.

This clone has only one observation. V gene TRBV18 combines with J gene TRBJ2-5, with a tentative D call TRBD2 (6 bases). The CDR3 is made up of 12 amino acids. Germline values: CDR1 KGHSH, CDR2 LQKENI. The germline V and J ends were trimmed by 5 bases and 5 bases, with 9 bases remaining between them. The CDR3 is CASSMGRETQYF. The CDR3 region has the DNA TGTGCCAGCTCAATGGGGAGGGAGACCCAGTACTTC.

The V gene is TRBV9, the J gene TRBJ2-1; a possible D gene is TRBD1 (5 bases). From germline, CDR1 is SGDLS and CDR2 YYNGEE. The CDR3 spans 15 residues. Trimming removed 0 bases at V and 5 bases at J, with 12 bases between. The CDR3 nucleotides are TGTGCCAGCAGCGTAGCCTCAGGGTCTCACAATGAGCAGTTCTTC. It encodes CASSVASGSHNEQFF. The full variable domain, with the rest looked up from reference TRBV9 and TRBJ2-1, is DSGVTQTPKHLITATGQRVTLRCSPRSGDLSVYWYQQSLDQGLQFLIQYYNGEERAKGNILERFSAQQFPDLHSELNLSSLELGDSALYFCASSVASGSHNEQFFGPGTRLTVL.

The chain has TRBV5-1 and TRBJ1-1; TRBD1 agrees at 7 bases. This CDR3 comprises 14 residues. Germline V gene sequence: CDR1 SGHRS, CDR2 YFSETQ. The V and J ends lost 0 bases and 5 bases, in that order; junction bases with no gene match: 4. The CDR3 DNA reads TGCGCCAGCAGCTTGGACAGGGGCGGGACTGAAGCTTTCTTT. Translation: CASSLDRGGTEAFF.

The chain joins TRBV7-9 to TRBJ1-4; tentatively, D is TRBD1 (6 bases). The V gene's germline CDR1 is SEHNR and CDR2 FQNEAQ (reference sequence). Trimming pared 2 bases from V and 8 bases from J, leaving 18 bases between. This CDR3 spans 16 amino acids. The DNA for the CDR3 is TGTGCCAGCAGCTTACGAGGGGGGGCCAGTACGGAAAAACTGTTTTTT. Translation: CASSLRGGASTEKLFF.